This TCR beta chain was identified in a study of T cell repertoires in ileal Crohn's disease. Study-wide context: At surgery, 30% to 40% of patients smoked, with median disease duration about 7.9 years. M6 samples are neoterminal ileum biopsies from postoperative colonoscopy.

Whole-study results and caveats: Every patient over 26.8% clonality showed endoscopic recurrence. The median delay to postoperative endoscopy was 6.9 months.

Comments on this clone: Its antigen is unknown.

Time point defined: neoterminal ileum biopsy at postoperative endoscopy, about 6 months after surgery. The data were produced by immunoSEQ multiplex PCR, yet TCRdb's version contains in-frame clones alone and is incomplete. The sample carries 13,000 or so clones, 60% to 80% recorded once. V dropped 6 bases and J dropped 0 bases, with 9 bases sitting between them. This CDR3 contains 14 residues. CDR1 is KGHSH, CDR2 LQKENI, per germline. The chain has TRBV18 and TRBJ1-5; D is unclear. The material sequenced was ileal tissue. This clonotype was obtained from an adult with Crohn's disease. CDR3 sequence reads: CASSPQNSNQPQHF. Here the CDR3 DNA reads TGTGCCAGCTCTCCGCAGAATAGCAATCAGCCCCAGCATTTT.